These T cell receptor beta chains were read from a single sample in a study of T cells in Graves' hyperthyroidism and ophthalmopathy. TCRdb re-analysed the multiplex PCR reads in MiXCR, keeping a single row per CDR3 protein. The table shows about 200,000 distinct CDR3 sequences, with around 20% occurring only once. The specimen was blood. These receptors were collected from a man aged 35 to 55 with Graves' hyperthyroidism. Each CDR3 is given with its conserved first and last residue. The D gene is left open where the match is weak. Not all rows give a size; the values are once, few, many and, for expanded clones, a class.

CDR3aa	CDR3nt	d_gene	v_gene	j_gene	abundance
CASSHFLTDSDYEQYF	TGTGCCAGTAGTCACTTCCTGACCGACAGTGACTACGAGCAGTACTTC	.	TRBV19	TRBJ2-7	.
CASSYSSGQGRYEQFF	TGTGCCAGCAGCTACTCATCGGGACAGGGGCGCTATGAGCAGTTCTTC	TRBD1	TRBV5-6	TRBJ2-1	many
CASSLGPQGEQFF	TGTGCCAGCAGCTTAGGTCCGCAGGGGGAGCAGTTCTTC	.	TRBV7-2	TRBJ2-1	many
CASSRDSLQPQHF	TGTGCCAGCAGCCGGGACAGTTTACAGCCCCAGCATTTT	TRBD1	TRBV28	TRBJ1-5	many
CASSYYGLSDTQYF	TGTGCCAGCAGTTACTATGGACTGTCAGATACGCAGTATTTT	.	TRBV6-2/TRBV6-3	TRBJ2-3	.
CAWSVSSEFAFF	TGTGCCTGGAGTGTTAGCAGTGAGTTCGCTTTCTTT	.	TRBV30	TRBJ1-1	many
CASSQGQGAMVYGYTF	TGCGCCAGCAGCCAAGGACAGGGAGCCATGGTCTATGGCTACACCTTC	TRBD1	TRBV5-1	TRBJ1-2	.
CASSYLALQGRSYGYTF	TGTGCCAGCAGTTACCTAGCGCTACAGGGACGGTCCTATGGCTACACCTTC	.	TRBV6-2/TRBV6-3	TRBJ1-2	many
CASSLSSRPSSYEQYF	TGTGCCAGCAGCTTGTCCAGCAGGCCTAGCTCCTACGAGCAGTACTTC	.	TRBV7-2	TRBJ2-7	many
CASSSSRGSLGYTF	TGTGCCAGCAGCTCCTCCCGGGGGTCTCTTGGCTACACCTTC	.	TRBV5-6	TRBJ1-2	.
CATNDRGDQPQHF	TGTGCCACCAATGACAGGGGGGATCAGCCCCAGCATTTT	TRBD1	TRBV24-1	TRBJ1-5	many
CASSLDGDGTGELFF	TGCGCCAGCAGCTTGGATGGAGATGGCACCGGGGAGCTGTTTTTT	.	TRBV5-1	TRBJ2-2	.
CASSRYQGLASNQPQHF	TGTGCCAGCTCCCGCTACCAGGGGTTGGCGAGCAATCAGCCCCAGCATTTT	.	TRBV6-2/TRBV6-3	TRBJ1-5	few
CATAPGPATGYTF	TGTGCCACGGCCCCAGGCCCTGCCACTGGCTACACCTTC	.	TRBV10-3	TRBJ1-2	many
CSAREDPANEQFF	TGCAGTGCTAGAGAGGACCCAGCCAATGAGCAGTTCTTC	.	TRBV20-1	TRBJ2-1	many
CASSLAASYEQYF	TGCGCCAGCAGCTTGGCCGCGTCTTACGAGCAGTACTTC	.	TRBV7-2	TRBJ2-7	.
CASSLGTTSLIGEKLFF	TGTGCCAGCAGCTTAGGGACCACGAGCCTGATAGGGGAAAAACTGTTTTTT	.	TRBV7-2	TRBJ1-4	.
CASSLQEASYEQYF	TGTGCCAGCAGCCTACAGGAGGCGTCCTACGAGCAGTACTTC	.	TRBV7-9	TRBJ2-7	once
CASSTLAGRYNEQFF	TGTGCCAGCAGTACACTAGCGGGACGATACAATGAGCAGTTCTTC	TRBD2	TRBV7-3	TRBJ2-1	.
CASSLAGRDTDTQYF	TGCGCCAGCAGCTTGGCCGGGCGCGACACAGATACGCAGTATTTT	.	TRBV5-1	TRBJ2-3	many
CSARTGTDTQYF	TGCAGTGCTAGGACGGGCACAGATACGCAGTATTTT	.	TRBV20-1	TRBJ2-3	.
CASSSPTRSSYNSPLHF	TGTGCCAGCAGCTCCCCGACCCGGAGCTCCTATAATTCACCCCTCCACTTT	.	TRBV11-2	TRBJ1-6	many
CSARGETGDEKLFF	TGCAGTGCTAGAGGGGAAACTGGGGATGAAAAACTGTTTTTT	.	TRBV20-1	TRBJ1-4	many
CASRKGLAGGSNEQFF	TGTGCCAGCAGAAAAGGACTAGCGGGGGGGTCAAATGAGCAGTTCTTC	TRBD2	TRBV6-2/TRBV6-3	TRBJ2-1	few
CASSLTANTRREETQYF	TGTGCCAGCAGCTTGACCGCAAATACTAGAAGAGAAGAGACCCAGTACTTC	.	TRBV11-2	TRBJ2-5	many
CASTPTGGHTEAFF	TGTGCCAGCACCCCGACAGGGGGCCACACTGAAGCTTTCTTT	TRBD1	TRBV12-3/TRBV12-4	TRBJ1-1	few
CASSLGQGAADTQYF	TGTGCCAGCAGCTTGGGACAGGGGGCAGCAGATACGCAGTATTTT	TRBD1	TRBV5-6	TRBJ2-3	many
CASSYQGAGANTEAFF	TGTGCCAGCAGTTACCAGGGGGCCGGAGCGAACACTGAAGCTTTCTTT	TRBD1	TRBV6-2/TRBV6-3	TRBJ1-1	many
CASSSSSGGGRSQYF	TGTGCCAGCAGCTCCTCTAGCGGGGGGGGACGTTCCCAGTACTTC	TRBD2	TRBV7-2	TRBJ2-5	many
CSVEKRDSLVVGYTF	TGCAGCGTTGAAAAACGGGACAGTTTAGTAGTGGGCTACACCTTC	TRBD1	TRBV29-1	TRBJ1-2	few
CASSEPGNYNEQFF	TGTGCCAGCAGTGAACCCGGAAATTACAATGAGCAGTTCTTC	.	TRBV2	TRBJ2-1	many
CSASSLGGKGAFF	TGCAGTGCTAGCTCCCTCGGGGGCAAAGGCGCTTTCTTT	.	TRBV20-1	TRBJ1-1	many
CASSSSLGGGQDTQYF	TGTGCCAGCAGCTCCTCTTTGGGGGGGGGGCAAGATACGCAGTATTTT	.	TRBV7-2	TRBJ2-3	.
CASSVGGGNEAFF	TGTGCCAGCAGCGTAGGGGGTGGGAATGAAGCTTTCTTT	.	TRBV9	TRBJ1-1	.
CASSQDAGGWAGEQFF	TGTGCCAGCAGCCAAGACGCGGGCGGGTGGGCTGGTGAGCAGTTCTTC	.	TRBV4-2	TRBJ2-1	few
CASSTTGVEQFF	TGTGCCAGCAGCACAACAGGGGTTGAGCAGTTCTTC	TRBD1	TRBV7-8	TRBJ2-1	.
CASTQDRGNPKLFF	TGTGCCAGCACACAGGACAGGGGAAACCCAAAACTGTTTTTT	TRBD1	TRBV2	TRBJ1-4	many
CASSDGQSYEQYF	TGTGCCAGCAGTGATGGGCAGTCCTACGAGCAGTACTTC	.	TRBV2	TRBJ2-7	many
CSAQSRDRGGSEQFF	TGCAGTGCTCAGTCCCGGGACAGGGGAGGGAGTGAGCAGTTCTTC	TRBD1	TRBV20-1	TRBJ2-1	many
CASSQLNTIYF	TGTGCCAGCAGCCAACTAAACACCATATATTTT	.	TRBV3-1	TRBJ1-3	.
CASSTRQGTSNEQFF	TGTGCCAGCAGCACAAGACAGGGGACCTCCAATGAGCAGTTCTTC	TRBD1	TRBV3-1	TRBJ2-1	many
CASSPRTSGGPTYEQYF	TGTGCCAGCAGCCCTCGGACTAGCGGGGGACCTACCTACGAGCAGTACTTC	TRBD2	TRBV7-2	TRBJ2-7	.
CASSLTLGTYNEQFF	TGTGCCAGCAGCTTAACCCTAGGGACCTACAATGAGCAGTTCTTC	.	TRBV7-9	TRBJ2-1	many
CASSSAGLSWQYF	TGTGCCAGCAGTTCCGCGGGCCTGAGTTGGCAGTACTTC	.	TRBV28	TRBJ2-7	many
CASSPSSVITDTQYF	TGTGCCAGCAGTCCCTCGTCGGTAATCACAGATACGCAGTATTTT	.	TRBV6-2/TRBV6-3	TRBJ2-3	many
CASRAHPNTEAFF	TGTGCCAGCAGGGCACACCCTAACACTGAAGCTTTCTTT	.	TRBV6-2/TRBV6-3	TRBJ1-1	.
CASSYPAEAFF	TGTGCCAGCAGTTACCCAGCGGAAGCTTTCTTT	.	TRBV6-2/TRBV6-3	TRBJ1-1	many
CASRGSREWHEKLFF	TGTGCCAGCAGGGGCTCCCGCGAGTGGCATGAAAAACTGTTTTTT	.	TRBV27	TRBJ1-4	few
CASSSSGGRALHF	TGTGCCAGCAGCTCTAGTGGCGGGAGGGCCCTCCACTTT	.	TRBV7-2	TRBJ1-6	many
CASSLDGTVRPEAFF	TGTGCCAGCAGCTTAGATGGGACAGTTCGCCCTGAAGCTTTCTTT	TRBD1	TRBV7-2	TRBJ1-1	.
CASSQRTGGETQYF	TGCGCCAGCAGCCAAAGGACAGGGGGGGAGACCCAGTACTTC	TRBD1	TRBV4-3	TRBJ2-5	.
CASSPREGDGKYNEQFF	TGTGCCAGCTCACCACGGGAGGGGGACGGTAAATACAATGAGCAGTTCTTC	.	TRBV18	TRBJ2-1	many
CASSFSGSDQPQHF	TGTGCCAGCAGTTTTTCGGGGTCGGATCAGCCCCAGCATTTT	.	TRBV12-3/TRBV12-4	TRBJ1-5	.
CASSSSTSGDTEAFF	TGCGCCAGCAGCTCCTCGACGTCGGGGGACACTGAAGCTTTCTTT	.	TRBV5-1	TRBJ1-1	few
CASSPGAQRAGGLSYNEQFF	TGTGCCAGCAGCCCAGGCGCCCAGAGGGCGGGGGGTCTATCCTACAATGAGCAGTTCTTC	TRBD2	TRBV11-2	TRBJ2-1	many